What follows are 31 T cell receptor beta chains derived from one specimen sequenced in a study of blood T cells in healthy people across ages. The second PCR ran roughly 7 to 12 cycles with a sample-barcoded 5' primer and J-beta primers. From the 5' RACE reads, TCRdb called clonotypes with MiXCR, one entry per CDR3 protein. The repertoire has roughly 1,100,000 distinct CDR3 sequences, under 30% of them found once; the top ten carry less than 0.85%. These data also formed part of another study, on T cells of mothers and their children.

The sequenced sample was blood. The receptors come from a girl aged 2 to 9 in good health.

This clonotype was seen a handful of times. This chain uses TRBV29-1 with TRBJ2-7; 7 bases fit TRBD1. The CDR3 loop spans 17 amino acids. V lost 4 bases to trimming and J lost 5 bases; unmatched junction nucleotides: 20. CDR1 and CDR2 (germline): SQVTM, ANQGSEA. CDR3 sequence reads: CSVVSPYAQGPLDEQYF. CDR3 bases: TGCAGCGTTGTGTCCCCTTACGCACAGGGGCCATTGGACGAGCAGTACTTC.

This clonotype came up many times. The rearrangement uses TRBV7-2 and TRBJ2-7; 9 nucleotides line up with TRBD2. With 2 bases clipped from V and 4 bases from J, the junction kept 12 bases outside the gene matches. The CDR3 is 17 residues long. Germline assignment: CDR1 SGHTA and CDR2 FQGNSA. The CDR3 region has the DNA TGTGCCAGCAGCTTACCCAGCGCGGGGGGGTCGGATTACGAGCAGTACTTC. Encoded protein: CASSLPSAGGSDYEQYF.

This chain joins TRBV6-6 and TRBJ2-7; TRBD1 aligns across 9 bases. J lost 5 bases, V lost 2 bases, and 7 bases had no gene match. CDR1 is MNHNY and CDR2 is SVGAGI in the germline V gene (reference sequence). CDR3 length: 15 residues. The CDR3 region has the DNA TGTGCCAGCAGTTACGGGGGACAGGGAGGCCACGAGCAGTACTTC. Its translation is CASSYGGQGGHEQYF.

The gene calls are TRBV7-9 and TRBJ2-1, with D perhaps given as TRBD1 or TRBD2 (5 bases each). In germline, CDR1 is SEHNR, CDR2 FQNEAQ (reference sequence). V was cut by 8 bases and J by 12 bases, with 17 bases left in between. This CDR3 has 12 amino acids. The CDR3, as DNA: TGTGCCAGCCCTAACGGGACCAAGACGCAGTTCTTC. The encoded protein is CASPNGTKTQFF.

This clonotype was found a few times. This sequence joins TRBV7-2 and TRBJ2-6; 10 nucleotides align to TRBD1. Per germline, CDR1 SGHTA and CDR2 FQGNSA. J lost 4 bases, V lost 5 bases, and 11 bases had no gene match. The CDR3 consists of 18 residues. The CDR3 DNA reads TGTGCCAGCAGCCCCGCTGGGACAGGGGCATTGGGGGCCAACGTCCTGACTTTC. It is translated as CASSPAGTGALGANVLTF.

Worth noting for this clonotype: One end of the junction fails to match germline, which may point to a read error. The chain joins TRBV29-1 to TRBJ2-5; D is undetermined. From germline, CDR1 is SQVTM and CDR2 ANQGSEA. The CDR3 extends over 13 amino acids. The CDR3 sequence is CSVAPRTVETQYF. DNA for the CDR3: TGCAGCGTTGCCCCCAGGACGGTAGAGACCCAGTACTTT.

This chain connects TRBV20-1 to TRBJ2-1, with a tentative D call TRBD2 (5 bases). Germline values: CDR1 DFQATT, CDR2 SNEGSKA (reference sequence). Trimming shortened V by 0 bases and J by 8 bases, and 20 bases separated the two germline ends. This CDR3 has 16 residues. This CDR3 reads CSARDYGGGPGDEQFF. The CDR3 nucleotides read TGCAGTGCTAGAGATTACGGTGGAGGCCCTGGGGATGAGCAGTTCTTC.

This chain connects TRBV3-1 to TRBJ2-1; 9 bases are shared with TRBD1. The length of the CDR3 is 15 residues. Germline CDR1 reads LGHDT; CDR2 reads YNNKEL (reference sequence). V was clipped by 2 bases and J by 5 bases; unmatched bases: 4. CDR3 DNA sequence: TGTGCCAGCAGCCAAAGGGGACAGGGAGACAATGAGCAGTTCTTC. It codes for CASSQRGQGDNEQFF.

This clonotype showed up just a few times. This CDR3 reads CASSLTGTGGTQYF. The CDR3 coding sequence is TGTGCCAGCAGCTTGACGGGGACAGGGGGGACCCAGTACTTC. J is TRBJ2-5 and V is TRBV28; 11 positions match TRBD1. Germline CDR1 and CDR2: MDHEN and SYDVKM. CDR3 length: 14 amino acids. Trimming cost V 6 bases and J 7 bases; bases outside gene matches: 7. Complete variable domain (other parts from reference TRBV28 and TRBJ2-5): DVKVTQSSRYLVKRTGEKVFLECVQDMDHENMFWYRQDPGLGLRLIYFSYDVKMKEKGDIPEGYSVSREKKERFSLILESASTNQTSMYLCASSLTGTGGTQYFGPGTRLLVL.

The chain couples TRBV5-1 to TRBJ1-3, with D unclear. The CDR3 totals 15 residues. Trimming cost V 2 bases and J 0 bases, with 9 bases left between them. The germline V gene encodes CDR1 SGHRS and CDR2 YFSETQ. CDR3 DNA: TGCGCCAGCAGCTTTGGGGTAGGCTCTGGAAACACCATATATTTT. This gives the protein CASSFGVGSGNTIYF. Full variable domain (missing parts from reference TRBV5-1 and TRBJ1-3): KAGVTQTPRYLIKTRGQQVTLSCSPISGHRSVSWYQQTPGQGLQFLFEYFSETQRNKGNFPGRFSGRQFSNSRSEMNVSTLELGDSALYLCASSFGVGSGNTIYFGEGSWLTVV.

The gene calls are TRBV2 and TRBJ2-2, with a possible D match to TRBD1 (7 bases). Germline V gives CDR1 SNHLY, CDR2 FYNNEI. The CDR3 totals 15 residues. V was trimmed by 6 bases and J by 2 bases, leaving 13 bases between them. The CDR3 loop reads CASRAGQSNTGELFF. The DNA for the CDR3 is TGTGCCAGCAGGGCGGGACAGAGCAACACCGGGGAGCTGTTTTTT.

The chain is built from TRBV7-3 and TRBJ2-1; 7 nucleotides match TRBD2. J lost 4 bases, V lost 6 bases, and 9 bases had no gene match. The CDR3 totals 15 residues. CDR1 is SGHTA and CDR2 is FQGTGA in the germline V gene. CDR3 amino acids: CASRVPAGGYNEQFF. CDR3 in DNA: TGTGCCAGCAGGGTTCCGGCCGGGGGGTACAATGAGCAGTTCTTC.

This sequence joins TRBV29-1 and TRBJ1-1; the D gene is possibly TRBD1 (5 bases). V was pared by 6 bases and J by 5 bases, with 19 bases between. Germline assignment: CDR1 SQVTM and CDR2 ANQGSEA. The CDR3 has 14 residues. The CDR3 DNA reads TGCAGCGTCTACGTAACAGGTTCGGGAACTGAAGCTTTCTTT. Residues: CSVYVTGSGTEAFF.

The chain is built from TRBV7-8 and TRBJ2-3; TRBD2 agrees at 11 bases. Germline trimming cut 0 bases from V and 1 base from J; bases unmatched to any gene: 3. CDR1 and CDR2 from the germline V gene are SGHVS and FQNEAQ. There are 17 residues in the CDR3. CDR3 sequence reads: CASSLAAGLAGTDTQYF. The CDR3 DNA reads as TGTGCCAGCAGCTTAGCCGCGGGACTAGCGGGCACAGATACGCAGTATTTT. The whole variable domain, remainder taken from reference TRBV7-8 and TRBJ2-3, is GAGVSQSPRYKVAKRGQDVALRCDPISGHVSLFWYQQALGQGPEFLTYFQNEAQLDKSGLPSDRFFAERPEGSVSTLKIQRTQQEDSAVYLCASSLAAGLAGTDTQYFGPGTRLTVL.

This sequence joins TRBV11-3 and TRBJ1-1; D not resolved. Germline values: CDR1 SGHNT, CDR2 YENEEA. The CDR3 consists of 13 residues. With 4 bases removed from V and 4 bases from J, the gap between germline ends came to 10 bases. In nucleotides, the CDR3 is TGTGCCAGCAGCTCGCTCGCAACCACTGAAGCTTTCTTT. It translates to CASSSLATTEAFF.

V and J are TRBV5-1 and TRBJ1-4; D gene unclear. The CDR3 loop spans 14 amino acids. Per the germline V gene, CDR1 is SGHRS and CDR2 is YFSETQ. V lost 3 bases, J lost 10 bases, and 16 bases lay in between. CDR3 loop: CASSSDPPSGKLFF. The CDR3 DNA follows: TGCGCCAGCAGCTCCGACCCTCCTAGCGGAAAACTGTTTTTT.

The rearrangement uses TRBV20-1 and TRBJ2-1; D might be TRBD1 or TRBD2, each matching 5 bases. Germline CDR1 is DFQATT and CDR2 is SNEGSKA (reference sequence). This CDR3 spans 17 amino acids. The V end was cut by 2 bases, the J end by 4 bases, with 21 bases between. CDR3: CSARTRGDLLSYNEQFF. The CDR3 nucleotides read TGCAGTGCTAGAACAAGGGGAGACCTGCTATCATACAATGAGCAGTTCTTC.

This clonotype was observed a few times. The DNA of the CDR3 is TGTGCCAGCAAAGGTGCGAACTACGAGCAGTACTTC. Translated: CASKGANYEQYF. The chain joins TRBV7-8 to TRBJ2-5; D gene uncertain. The J call may be wrong; the DNA end is better matched by TRBJ2-7. This CDR3 has 12 amino acids. The germline V gene encodes CDR1 SGHVS and CDR2 FQNEAQ.

This clonotype was seen more than once but under ten times. The CDR3 spells CASSPVGGELFF. The CDR3 bases are TGTGCCAGCAGCCCCGTGGGCGGGGAGCTGTTTTTT. The J gene is TRBJ2-2, the V gene TRBV7-9, with D hard to call. This CDR3 is 12 amino acids long. Between the trimmed V and J ends, which lost 5 bases and 7 bases, there was a span of 8 bases. Germline CDR1 reads SEHNR; CDR2 reads FQNEAQ (reference sequence).

This clonotype was seen a handful of times. One end of the junction does not line up with germline, which may come from a read error. The V call is TRBV29-1, the J call TRBJ1-2, with 11 bases matching TRBD1. Germline lookup yields CDR1 SQVTM and CDR2 ANQGSEA. The CDR3 sequence is 12 residues long. The CDR3 sequence: CSVEDAGTGGSF. The CDR3 DNA is TGCAGCGTTGAAGACGCCGGGACAGGGGGTAGCTTC.

This chain links TRBV12-3 or TRBV12-4 with TRBJ2-1; no firm D call. The DNA end favors TRBJ2-5, so the J call may be wrong. This CDR3 comprises 15 residues. DNA of the CDR3: TGTGCCAGCAGATTGTATCAGAATCCTCAAGAGACCCAGTACTTC. Translated, it gives CASRLYQNPQETQYF.

The chain carries TRBV9 and TRBJ1-3; 8 nucleotides match TRBD1. Germline CDR1 SGDLS, CDR2 YYNGEE. This CDR3 contains 16 residues. Losses at the gene ends were 1 base for V and 5 bases for J; bases not matched to a gene: 8. Here the CDR3 reads CASSVNPTGDRNTIYF. CDR3 sequence (DNA): TGTGCCAGCAGCGTAAACCCGACAGGGGATCGAAACACCATATATTTT.

On this clonotype: The junction departs from the called germline gene at one end, perhaps through a read error. This chain connects TRBV6-2 or TRBV6-3 to TRBJ1-1; the match to TRBD1 covers 9 bases. The length of the CDR3 is 13 residues. The germline V gene encodes CDR1 MNHEY and CDR2 SVGEGT. The CDR3 nucleotides read TGTGCCAGCTGTTACAGGGGGCTCACTGAAGCTTTCTTT. It encodes CASCYRGLTEAFF.

A few counts support this clonotype. The chain employs TRBV28 and TRBJ2-2; D is perhaps TRBD1 or TRBD2 (6 bases each). Germline CDR1 and CDR2: MDHEN and SYDVKM. V lost 7 bases, J lost 6 bases, and 9 bases lay in between. The CDR3 sequence is 12 residues long. CDR3 in DNA: TGTGCCAGCATGAGGGGGGCCGGGGAGCTGTTTTTT. As protein: CASMRGAGELFF.

This clonotype was observed once. The rearrangement links TRBV14 to TRBJ2-5, with D perhaps TRBD2 (5 bases). The end of the DNA aligns better with TRBJ2-1, so the J call may be wrong. The CDR3 contains 16 residues. CDR1 SGHDN and CDR2 FVKESK come from the germline V gene. DNA for the CDR3: TGTGCCAGCAGCCAAGCGGCGGGCCTGCCCTACAATGAGCAGTTCTTC. Translating it yields CASSQAAGLPYNEQFF.

The chain recombines TRBV29-1 with TRBJ2-4; D remains ambiguous. The V end was cut by 4 bases, the J end by 0 bases, with 10 bases between. CDR1 is SQVTM, CDR2 ANQGSEA, per germline. The CDR3 covers 14 residues. CDR3 in DNA: TGCAGCGTTGCGGGCTTACTAGCCAAAAACATTCAGTACTTC. Its translation: CSVAGLLAKNIQYF.

The chain carries TRBV12-3 or TRBV12-4 and TRBJ2-5; 10 bases align to TRBD2. Trimming cost V 6 bases and J 13 bases; bases outside gene matches: 5. The CDR3 extends over 11 amino acids. CDR3 sequence (DNA): TGTGCCAGCAGACTAGCGGGGAGGGCGTACTTC. Residues: CASRLAGRAYF.

This rearrangement joins TRBV6-2 or TRBV6-3 to TRBJ2-5; no clear D gene. The J call may be mistaken, given a closer DNA end match to TRBJ2-1. The CDR3 runs to 11 residues. Germline loops: CDR1 MNHEY, CDR2 SVGEGT. The CDR3 nucleotides are TGTGCCAGCAGTTCAAGCGCTGAGCAGTTCTTC. Protein product: CASSSSAEQFF.

The chain joins TRBV7-8 to TRBJ2-5, with D uncertain. The CDR3 spans 15 residues. The ends were cut back, 3 bases at V and 7 bases at J, with 18 bases in the middle. Germline V lookup: CDR1 SGHVS, CDR2 FQNEAQ. CDR3 protein: CASSFRLPRLVTQYF. CDR3 DNA: TGTGCCAGCAGCTTTAGGCTCCCGCGTCTTGTGACCCAGTACTTC.

V gene TRBV7-6 combines with J gene TRBJ2-7; D is perhaps TRBD1 (6 bases). Trimming left V 5 bases short and J 5 bases short, with 16 bases between. CDR1 is SGHVS, CDR2 FNYEAQ, per germline. CDR3 length: 14 amino acids. DNA of the CDR3: TGTGCCAGCAGCCCAATGGGGCAGGGGCACGAGCAGTACTTC. Its translation is CASSPMGQGHEQYF.

This chain links TRBV20-1 with TRBJ1-2; D remains unclear. The ends were cut back, 0 bases at V and 2 bases at J, with 13 bases in the middle. Germline CDR1 DFQATT, CDR2 SNEGSKA (reference sequence). This CDR3 has 15 residues. The CDR3 DNA reads as TGCAGTGCTAGAGATCCGTACGGCGAAAACTATGGCTACACCTTC. It yields the protein CSARDPYGENYGYTF.